A selection of T cell receptor beta chains follows, all from one sample in a study of T cells in Graves' hyperthyroidism and ophthalmopathy. TCRdb processed the multiplex PCR reads anew with MiXCR; each CDR3 protein has one entry. The data show about 460,000 distinct CDR3 sequences, about 22% seen once. The sample comprised blood. Source of these receptors: a woman in her seventies with Graves' ophthalmopathy. The CDR3 runs from the conserved cysteine through the conserved F or W. The D gene is left open where the match is weak. The size entry is marked missing in some rows and otherwise reads once, few, many or a size class.

CDR3 DNA: TGTGCCAGCTCAGAATCAGGGTATGGCTACACCTTC; CDR3 protein: CASSESGYGYTF; V gene: TRBV2; D gene: NA; clone size: many; J gene: TRBJ1-2
CDR3 DNA: TGCAGCGTTGGTTCAGGAGGGTATGGCTACACCTTC; CDR3 protein: CSVGSGGYGYTF; V gene: TRBV29-1; D gene: NA; clone size: NA; J gene: TRBJ1-2
CDR3 DNA: TGTGCCAGCAGCTTATTTGGCAGCGGCTACGAGCAGTACTTC; CDR3 protein: CASSLFGSGYEQYF; V gene: TRBV7-2; D gene: NA; clone size: NA; J gene: TRBJ2-7
CDR3 DNA: TGTGCCAGTAGTATATCACGCCTGAACACCGGGGAGCTGTTTTTT; CDR3 protein: CASSISRLNTGELFF; V gene: TRBV19; D gene: NA; clone size: NA; J gene: TRBJ2-2
CDR3 DNA: TGCAGCGTTGAAGGCGCAAGCTCTGGAAACACCATATATTTT; CDR3 protein: CSVEGASSGNTIYF; V gene: TRBV29-1; D gene: NA; clone size: few; J gene: TRBJ1-3
CDR3 DNA: TGCAGTGCTAGGGGGTCGGGTGGAGGCTGGAACAATCAGCCCCAGCATTTT; CDR3 protein: CSARGSGGGWNNQPQHF; V gene: TRBV20-1; D gene: NA; clone size: NA; J gene: TRBJ1-5
CDR3 DNA: TGTGCCAGCTCCTCACTAGCGGGTTACACCGGGGAGCTGTTTTTT; CDR3 protein: CASSSLAGYTGELFF; V gene: TRBV6-1; D gene: TRBD2; clone size: few; J gene: TRBJ2-2
CDR3 DNA: TGTGCCAGCAGACCCCAAGGGGGCGAGCAGTACTTC; CDR3 protein: CASRPQGGEQYF; V gene: TRBV12-3/TRBV12-4; D gene: NA; clone size: NA; J gene: TRBJ2-7
CDR3 DNA: TGTGCCAGCAGTTCCGAGAAGTACAGCACAGATACGCAGTATTTT; CDR3 protein: CASSSEKYSTDTQYF; V gene: TRBV27; D gene: NA; clone size: few; J gene: TRBJ2-3
CDR3 DNA: TGTGCCAGCAGTTTAAGGCTGAGGAACACTGAAGCTTTCTTT; CDR3 protein: CASSLRLRNTEAFF; V gene: TRBV28; D gene: NA; clone size: many; J gene: TRBJ1-1
CDR3 DNA: TGTGCCAGCAGCACCCTCCGACCGGGACAGGGGAATGAAAAACTGTTTTTT; CDR3 protein: CASSTLRPGQGNEKLFF; V gene: TRBV7-8; D gene: TRBD1; clone size: many; J gene: TRBJ1-4
CDR3 DNA: TGTGCCTGGAGTGTACTGACAGTCCGAGGGGAGCAGTACTTC; CDR3 protein: CAWSVLTVRGEQYF; V gene: TRBV30; D gene: NA; clone size: few; J gene: TRBJ2-7
CDR3 DNA: TGTGCCATCAGTGAGGCCGGGACTAGCGCACAAGAGACCCAGTACTTC; CDR3 protein: CAISEAGTSAQETQYF; V gene: TRBV10-3; D gene: TRBD2; clone size: few; J gene: TRBJ2-5
CDR3 DNA: TGTGCCAGTAGAAGGGCAGGGACCTACGAGCAGTACTTC; CDR3 protein: CASRRAGTYEQYF; V gene: TRBV19; D gene: NA; clone size: NA; J gene: TRBJ2-7
CDR3 DNA: TGCGCCAGCAGCTTGGCCATCAGAACTCATCAGCCCCAGCATTTT; CDR3 protein: CASSLAIRTHQPQHF; V gene: TRBV5-1; D gene: NA; clone size: NA; J gene: TRBJ1-5
CDR3 DNA: TGTGCCAGTAGTCCCTCGGGAGGGGGTCCAGGCTTTTTCTTT; CDR3 protein: CASSPSGGGPGFFF; V gene: TRBV19; D gene: NA; clone size: few; J gene: TRBJ1-1
CDR3 DNA: TGTGCCAGCAGTTTATTGGACACCTACAATGAGCAGTTCTTC; CDR3 protein: CASSLLDTYNEQFF; V gene: TRBV28; D gene: NA; clone size: many; J gene: TRBJ2-1
CDR3 DNA: TGCAGTGCTAGAGATCACAAGGGACTCTATGGCTACACCTTC; CDR3 protein: CSARDHKGLYGYTF; V gene: TRBV20-1; D gene: NA; clone size: few; J gene: TRBJ1-2
CDR3 DNA: TGTGCCAGCAGTGAAGGACAGGCCTCACGAAACACCATATATTTT; CDR3 protein: CASSEGQASRNTIYF; V gene: TRBV28; D gene: TRBD1; clone size: NA; J gene: TRBJ1-3
CDR3 DNA: TGTGCCAGCAAGGATCGGACCGCTAACTATGGCTACACCTTC; CDR3 protein: CASKDRTANYGYTF; V gene: TRBV2; D gene: NA; clone size: NA; J gene: TRBJ1-2
CDR3 DNA: TGTGCCAGCAGCACAAACCGGGACAGTTTCGGGAACACTGAAGCTTTCTTT; CDR3 protein: CASSTNRDSFGNTEAFF; V gene: TRBV5-4; D gene: TRBD1; clone size: NA; J gene: TRBJ1-1
CDR3 DNA: TGTGCCAGCAGCAAGCGGGCAGCCAAAAACATTCAGTACTTC; CDR3 protein: CASSKRAAKNIQYF; V gene: TRBV5-6; D gene: NA; clone size: NA; J gene: TRBJ2-4
CDR3 DNA: TGTGCCAGCAGTCAACGGCGGGCGGTCGGGGAGCTGTTTTTT; CDR3 protein: CASSQRRAVGELFF; V gene: TRBV12-3/TRBV12-4; D gene: NA; clone size: many; J gene: TRBJ2-2
CDR3 DNA: TGTGCCAGCTCACGAAGCGGGAGAGCCGGAACGTGGACCCAGTACTTC; CDR3 protein: CASSRSGRAGTWTQYF; V gene: TRBV18; D gene: TRBD2; clone size: NA; J gene: TRBJ2-5
CDR3 DNA: TGTGCCAGCAGTCCCAAGAGAGGAGGTGGCTACACCTTC; CDR3 protein: CASSPKRGGGYTF; V gene: TRBV12-3/TRBV12-4; D gene: NA; clone size: few; J gene: TRBJ1-2
CDR3 DNA: TGTGCCAGCAGCCAAGACGGGACTCTGAATGAGCAGTTCTTC; CDR3 protein: CASSQDGTLNEQFF; V gene: TRBV3-1; D gene: NA; clone size: few; J gene: TRBJ2-1
CDR3 DNA: TGCAGTGCGGGCCGGCCGGGATCCCCACCGGGGGAGCAGTACTTC; CDR3 protein: CSAGRPGSPPGEQYF; V gene: TRBV20-1; D gene: NA; clone size: few; J gene: TRBJ2-7
CDR3 DNA: TGTGCCAGTAGTATTATCCGGGCGGATTATGGCTACACCTTC; CDR3 protein: CASSIIRADYGYTF; V gene: TRBV19; D gene: NA; clone size: few; J gene: TRBJ1-2
CDR3 DNA: TGTGCCAGTAAAGCTGATACTTACAATCAGCCCCAGCATTTT; CDR3 protein: CASKADTYNQPQHF; V gene: TRBV19; D gene: NA; clone size: few; J gene: TRBJ1-5
CDR3 DNA: TGTGCCAGCGGTAGCGGGAGGGCATACGAGCAGTACTTC; CDR3 protein: CASGSGRAYEQYF; V gene: TRBV12-3/TRBV12-4; D gene: TRBD2; clone size: NA; J gene: TRBJ2-7
CDR3 DNA: TGCGCCAGCAGCGTGTTGGCTAGCGGCCACAATGAGCAGTTCTTC; CDR3 protein: CASSVLASGHNEQFF; V gene: TRBV5-1; D gene: TRBD2; clone size: few; J gene: TRBJ2-1
CDR3 DNA: TGTGCCGGAGGTAGGGCAGGACCCTTGAGCACTGAAGCTTTCTTT; CDR3 protein: CAGGRAGPLSTEAFF; V gene: TRBV30; D gene: NA; clone size: NA; J gene: TRBJ1-1
CDR3 DNA: TGTGCCAGCTCACCACCGGGACTAGTCTCCGGGGAGCTGTTTTTT; CDR3 protein: CASSPPGLVSGELFF; V gene: TRBV18; D gene: TRBD2; clone size: NA; J gene: TRBJ2-2
CDR3 DNA: TGTGCCAGCAGCTTAAAAGGGAATGGCTACACCTTC; CDR3 protein: CASSLKGNGYTF; V gene: TRBV7-8; D gene: NA; clone size: NA; J gene: TRBJ1-2
CDR3 DNA: TGTGCCAGCAGCCCGGGACAGGGGTTGTCCACAGATACGCAGTATTTT; CDR3 protein: CASSPGQGLSTDTQYF; V gene: TRBV11-1; D gene: TRBD1; clone size: NA; J gene: TRBJ2-3
CDR3 DNA: TGTGCCAGCAGTTTTTCCCGGGGACCCACAGATACGCAGTATTTT; CDR3 protein: CASSFSRGPTDTQYF; V gene: TRBV27; D gene: NA; clone size: many; J gene: TRBJ2-3
CDR3 DNA: TGTGCCAGCAGCCAGCGGGCCTCCAACCTATACAATGAGCAGTTCTTC; CDR3 protein: CASSQRASNLYNEQFF; V gene: TRBV6-4; D gene: NA; clone size: NA; J gene: TRBJ2-1
CDR3 DNA: TGTGCCTGGAGTGTACTTGGAGGGACCTCCTACGAGCAGTACTTC; CDR3 protein: CAWSVLGGTSYEQYF; V gene: TRBV30; D gene: NA; clone size: NA; J gene: TRBJ2-7
CDR3 DNA: TGTGCCAGCAGCCAGGACAGGGGGCGAAATAATGAGCAGTTCTTC; CDR3 protein: CASSQDRGRNNEQFF; V gene: TRBV5-6; D gene: TRBD1; clone size: NA; J gene: TRBJ2-1
CDR3 DNA: TGTGCCAGTAGCTCAGGACAGCCCCAGCATTTT; CDR3 protein: CASSSGQPQHF; V gene: TRBV19; D gene: NA; clone size: NA; J gene: TRBJ1-5
CDR3 DNA: TGTGCCAGCAGTTACCCCCTGCAGGGGATTCTTACTGAAGCTTTCTTT; CDR3 protein: CASSYPLQGILTEAFF; V gene: TRBV6-2/TRBV6-3; D gene: NA; clone size: few; J gene: TRBJ1-1
CDR3 DNA: TGTGCCACCCGCGGAGCTAGCGGGAACACAGATACGCAGTATTTT; CDR3 protein: CATRGASGNTDTQYF; V gene: TRBV10-3; D gene: TRBD2; clone size: NA; J gene: TRBJ2-3
CDR3 DNA: TGCGCCAGCAGTGAGTCTAGCGGGGACAGCACAGATACGCAGTATTTT; CDR3 protein: CASSESSGDSTDTQYF; V gene: TRBV10-1; D gene: TRBD2; clone size: NA; J gene: TRBJ2-3
CDR3 DNA: TGTGCCAGCAGCCCTGACAGGGTCGTAAAGCCCCAGCATTTT; CDR3 protein: CASSPDRVVKPQHF; V gene: TRBV12-3/TRBV12-4; D gene: TRBD1; clone size: few; J gene: TRBJ1-5
CDR3 DNA: TGCAGTGCTAGAGGGGACTTAAACACCGGGGAGCTGTTTTTT; CDR3 protein: CSARGDLNTGELFF; V gene: TRBV20-1; D gene: NA; clone size: NA; J gene: TRBJ2-2
CDR3 DNA: TGTGCCACCAGAGGACACCTAAATCAGCCCCAGCATTTT; CDR3 protein: CATRGHLNQPQHF; V gene: TRBV24-1; D gene: NA; clone size: NA; J gene: TRBJ1-5
CDR3 DNA: TGTGCCAGCAGTCCAAGCGATGGTGTACGTAACAACGAGCAGTACTTC; CDR3 protein: CASSPSDGVRNNEQYF; V gene: TRBV6-1; D gene: NA; clone size: NA; J gene: TRBJ2-7